Below, one T cell receptor beta chain is given with its context. Its antigen is unknown. An end of the junction differs from the germline gene, which may be a read error. This sample stems from a study of early stage breast cancer tumors. Study-level results: Compared with adjacent normal breast tissue, tumors showed roughly 2.5-fold greater T cell density and higher clonality.

This table comes from immunoSEQ multiplex PCR, and its TCRdb copy is limited to in-frame clones, with some not included. Among 40,000 to 60,000 clones listed, roughly 83% were seen once. This sequence originates from a person aged 45 to 59 with breast cancer. Source material: blood.

CDR3 sequence: CASSPLGGGTDTQYF. CDR3 DNA sequence: TGTGCTAGCAGCCCTCTCGGAGGCGGCACAGATACGCAGTATTTT. This sequence joins TRBV7-7 and TRBJ2-3; TRBD2 is a possible D gene (5 bases). Germline V CDR1 and CDR2: SSHAT, FNYEAQ (reference sequence). The CDR3 consists of 15 residues.